The 21 T cell receptor beta chains below come from one sample, sequenced in a study of shared clonotypes between healthy human individuals. Assay: immunoSEQ multiplex PCR; the TCRdb copy retains only in-frame clones and omits some. The repertoire includes fewer than 1.6 million clones, about 98.5% of them detected once, and 0.36% sits in the top ten. The sequenced sample was naive CD4+ T cells sorted from blood. Subset given: CD45RA+ positively selected. The receptor source for this set is a man between 25 and 39 years old in good health.

V is TRBV11-3 and J is TRBJ2-7; D is ambiguous. The V and J ends lost 1 base and 3 bases respectively, with 7 bases between them. This CDR3 comprises 13 residues. Germline V CDR1 and CDR2: SGHNT, YENEEA. The CDR3 nucleotides read TGTGCCAGCAGCTTAGCCCAAGGCTACGAGCAGTACTTC. Amino acids: CASSLAQGYEQYF.

The rearrangement joins TRBV20-1 to TRBJ2-7, with 9 bases that match TRBD2. The V gene end was trimmed by 6 bases and the J gene end by 7 bases; junction bases not matched to a gene: 4. This CDR3 contains 11 residues. CDR1 is DFQATT, CDR2 SNEGSKA, per germline (reference sequence). The CDR3 DNA sequence: TGCAGTGCCATAGCGGGAGTTGAGCAGTACTTC. This codes for CSAIAGVEQYF.

This chain connects TRBV7-2 to TRBJ2-5, with TRBD2 matching 7 bases. From germline, CDR1 is SGHTA and CDR2 FQGNSA. The V segment lost 4 bases and the J segment 4 bases; nucleotides outside the gene matches: 9. The CDR3 totals 15 residues. CDR3 region: CASSSRWTRGETQYF. The CDR3 coding sequence is TGTGCCAGCAGCTCCAGATGGACTAGGGGAGAGACCCAGTACTTC.

The chain carries TRBV14 and TRBJ2-5; no firm D call. V was trimmed by 4 bases and J by 1 base, leaving 13 bases between them. Germline V gene sequence: CDR1 SGHDN, CDR2 FVKESK. This CDR3 spans 15 amino acids. The CDR3 nucleotides read TGTGCCAGCAGCCCAAATTTATTCCTCCAAGAGACCCAGTACTTC. This encodes CASSPNLFLQETQYF. The whole variable domain, filled in from reference TRBV14 and TRBJ2-5, reads EAGVTQFPSHSVIEKGQTVTLRCDPISGHDNLYWYRRVMGKEIKFLLHFVKESKQDESGMPNNRFLAERTGGTYSTLKVQPAELEDSGVYFCASSPNLFLQETQYFGPGTRLLVL.

The chain employs TRBV18 and TRBJ1-5; D is unresolved. The germline V and J ends were trimmed by 2 bases and 5 bases, with 10 bases remaining between them. The CDR3 sequence is 14 residues long. The V gene's germline CDR1 is KGHSH and CDR2 LQKENI. This chain's CDR3 is CASSPSFYDQPQHF. DNA for the CDR3: TGTGCCAGCTCACCATCTTTTTACGATCAGCCCCAGCATTTT.

J is TRBJ2-2 and V is TRBV7-3; D not resolved. Germline V gives CDR1 SGHTA, CDR2 FQGTGA. The CDR3 sequence is 16 residues long. Trimming removed 1 base from V and 4 bases from J, with 13 bases in between. The CDR3 loop is CASSLNSARGTGELFF. The DNA for the CDR3 is TGTGCCAGCAGCTTAAACAGCGCTCGTGGCACCGGGGAGCTGTTTTTT.

The V gene is TRBV7-9, the J gene TRBJ1-1; D unresolved. Germline CDR1 reads SEHNR; CDR2 reads FQNEAQ (reference sequence). Trimming stripped 2 bases from V and 3 bases from J, with 4 bases between. This CDR3 has 12 residues. CDR3 nucleotides: TGTGCCAGCAGCTTACAAGACACTGAAGCTTTCTTT. It is translated as CASSLQDTEAFF.

V usage is TRBV11-3 and J usage is TRBJ2-5; TRBD2 aligns across 11 bases. V lost 4 bases and J lost 0; bases outside the gene matches: 13. CDR3 length equals 19 residues. Germline loops: CDR1 SGHNT, CDR2 YENEEA. Here the CDR3 DNA reads TGTGCCAGCAGCTCAATACTAGCGGGAGCCGAGGGGCACCAAGAGACCCAGTACTTC. Its protein is CASSSILAGAEGHQETQYF.

The chain links TRBV28 to TRBJ1-2, with D possibly being TRBD1 (5 bases). The CDR3 extends over 14 amino acids. Germline V gene lookup returns CDR1 MDHEN and CDR2 SYDVKM. The V and J ends lost 2 bases and 8 bases respectively, with 15 bases between them. CDR3 DNA: TGTGCCAGCAGTTTAATCGGGGGTGTGTTCGGCTACACCTTC. This encodes CASSLIGGVFGYTF.

V is TRBV6-5 and J is TRBJ2-7; tentatively, D is TRBD1 (5 bases). This CDR3 has 16 residues. The V end lost 2 bases, the J end lost 9 bases, and 23 bases lay between the germline ends. CDR1 and CDR2 (germline): MNHEY, SVGAGI. CDR3 DNA sequence: TGTGCCAGCAGTTACATCGGGCAGGGAATCCCTACGGGGCAGTACTTC. Translation: CASSYIGQGIPTGQYF.

The chain employs TRBV5-8 and TRBJ1-1, with D uncertain. The CDR3 contains 17 residues. The ends were cut back, 0 bases at V and 0 bases at J, with 15 bases in the middle. Germline values: CDR1 SGHTS, CDR2 YDEGEE. CDR3 nucleotides: TGTGCCAGCAGCTTGGCCGTAGGAGCCATTATGAACACTGAAGCTTTCTTT. As protein: CASSLAVGAIMNTEAFF.

The chain couples TRBV11-2 to TRBJ2-7; D assignment may be TRBD1 or TRBD2 (5 bases each). The V and J ends lost 4 bases and 6 bases respectively, with 16 bases between them. The CDR3 extends over 14 amino acids. The germline CDR1 and CDR2 sequences are SGHAT and FQNNGV. The CDR3 reads CASSSRDGIPEQYF. CDR3 nucleotides: TGTGCCAGCAGCTCCCGGGACGGCATTCCCGAGCAGTACTTC.

This chain links TRBV11-2 with TRBJ2-7, with TRBD2 matching 9 bases. Germline values: CDR1 SGHAT, CDR2 FQNNGV. Trimming took 4 bases from V and 4 from J; bases not matched to a gene: 8. This CDR3 region has 15 residues. This CDR3 reads CASSSMTSGDYEQYF. The CDR3 DNA is TGTGCCAGCAGCTCGATGACTAGCGGAGATTACGAGCAGTACTTC.

The chain couples TRBV18 to TRBJ2-5; 11 bases fit TRBD2. The germline CDR1 and CDR2 sequences are KGHSH and LQKENI. CDR3 size: 16 residues. V shed 1 base, J shed 2 bases, and the junction held 3 bases outside the gene matches. CDR3 amino acids: CASSPLSGRVQETQYF. DNA of the CDR3: TGTGCCAGCTCACCACTTAGCGGGAGGGTTCAAGAGACCCAGTACTTC.

This rearrangement joins TRBV18 to TRBJ1-2; a weak D match, TRBD1 (5 bases). This CDR3 contains 14 residues. Trimming left V 1 base short and J 5 bases short, with 11 bases between. CDR1 is KGHSH and CDR2 is LQKENI in the germline V gene. The CDR3 nucleotides read TGTGCCAGCTCACCACAGGGGCTTCTTTATGGCTACACCTTC. It codes for CASSPQGLLYGYTF.

This sequence joins TRBV20-1 and TRBJ2-1; D remains unclear. The germline gives CDR1 DFQATT, CDR2 SNEGSKA (reference sequence). The V end was cut by 8 bases, the J end by 6 bases, with 11 bases between. There are 11 residues in the CDR3. The CDR3 spells CSLVSANEQFF. The CDR3 nucleotides read TGCAGTTTAGTTAGTGCCAATGAGCAGTTCTTC.

This clone was recorded once. At one boundary the junction diverges from the germline segment, which might be a read error. This rearrangement joins TRBV28 to TRBJ1-5, with D possibly matching TRBD1 (5 bases). This CDR3 comprises 18 residues. Per the germline V gene, CDR1 is MDHEN and CDR2 is SYDVKM. The CDR3 reads CASSGTGSRPYSNQPQHF. The CDR3 region has the DNA TGTGCCAGCAGTGGGACCGGGAGCCGACCATATAGCAATCAGCCTCAGCATTTT.

The chain joins TRBV2 to TRBJ1-5; D is ambiguous. From germline, CDR1 is SNHLY and CDR2 FYNNEI. The CDR3 runs 14 residues. V lost 4 bases and J 0 bases, leaving 7 bases between the germline ends. The CDR3 loop is CASSGGSSNQPQHF. Here the CDR3 DNA reads TGTGCCAGCAGTGGGGGTTCTAGCAATCAGCCCCAGCATTTT.

The CDR3 nucleotides read TGTGCCAGCAGCCCCCGGACTAGCGGTCACAATGAGCAGTTCTTC. Its protein product is CASSPRTSGHNEQFF. The chain couples TRBV7-2 to TRBJ2-1; 10 bases match TRBD2. The CDR3 is 15 residues long. The V segment lost 5 bases and the J segment 5 bases; nucleotides outside the gene matches: 6. CDR1 is SGHTA, CDR2 FQGNSA, per germline.

This chain links TRBV10-2 with TRBJ2-7; 10 positions agree with TRBD2. Germline values: CDR1 WSHSY, CDR2 SAAADI. The CDR3 sequence is 17 residues long. V trimming: 8 bases; J trimming: 6 bases; junction bases outside the gene matches: 19. The DNA for the CDR3 is TGCGCCAGCGGGGCAAAGCAACGAGCGGGAGGGCCTGGCGAGCAGTACTTC. It is translated as CASGAKQRAGGPGEQYF.

The chain recombines TRBV5-1 with TRBJ1-2; unclear D gene. Germline V gene sequence: CDR1 SGHRS, CDR2 YFSETQ. V shed 4 bases and J shed 3 bases, with 13 bases lying between them. The CDR3 loop spans 14 amino acids. CDR3 residues: CASSPGSRDYGYTF. CDR3 DNA: TGCGCCAGCAGCCCGGGCTCTCGAGACTATGGCTACACCTTC. Full variable domain (outside the CDR3, taken from reference TRBV5-1 and TRBJ1-2): KAGVTQTPRYLIKTRGQQVTLSCSPISGHRSVSWYQQTPGQGLQFLFEYFSETQRNKGNFPGRFSGRQFSNSRSEMNVSTLELGDSALYLCASSPGSRDYGYTFGSGTRLTVV.